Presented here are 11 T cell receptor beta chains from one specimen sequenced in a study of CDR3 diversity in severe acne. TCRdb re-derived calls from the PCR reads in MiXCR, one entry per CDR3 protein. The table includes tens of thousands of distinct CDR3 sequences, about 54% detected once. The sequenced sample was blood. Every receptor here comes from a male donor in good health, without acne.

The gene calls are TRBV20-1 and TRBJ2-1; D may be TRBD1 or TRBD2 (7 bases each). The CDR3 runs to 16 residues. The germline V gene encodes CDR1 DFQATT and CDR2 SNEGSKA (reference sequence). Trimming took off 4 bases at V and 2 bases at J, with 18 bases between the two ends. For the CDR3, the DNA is TGCAGTGCTAAGACTAGCAGGGGGACAGCCTACAATGAGCAGTTCTTC. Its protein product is CSAKTSRGTAYNEQFF.

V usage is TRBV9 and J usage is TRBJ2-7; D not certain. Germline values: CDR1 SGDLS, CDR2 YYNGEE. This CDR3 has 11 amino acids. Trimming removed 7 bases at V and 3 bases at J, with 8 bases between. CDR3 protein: CASSDLYEQYF. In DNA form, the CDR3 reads TGTGCCAGCTCCGACCTCTACGAGCAGTACTTC.

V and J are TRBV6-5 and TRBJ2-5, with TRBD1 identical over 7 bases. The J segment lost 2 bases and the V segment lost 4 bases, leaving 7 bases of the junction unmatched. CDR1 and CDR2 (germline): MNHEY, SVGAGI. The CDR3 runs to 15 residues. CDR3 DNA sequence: TGTGCCAGCAGTTCACAGGGGCAGGAGCAAGAGACCCAGTACTTC. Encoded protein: CASSSQGQEQETQYF.

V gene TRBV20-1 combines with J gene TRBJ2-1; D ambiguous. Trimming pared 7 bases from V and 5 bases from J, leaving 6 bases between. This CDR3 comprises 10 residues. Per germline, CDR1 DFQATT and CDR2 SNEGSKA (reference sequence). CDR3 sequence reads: CSVLHNEQFF. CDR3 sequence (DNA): TGCAGTGTACTCCACAATGAGCAGTTCTTC.

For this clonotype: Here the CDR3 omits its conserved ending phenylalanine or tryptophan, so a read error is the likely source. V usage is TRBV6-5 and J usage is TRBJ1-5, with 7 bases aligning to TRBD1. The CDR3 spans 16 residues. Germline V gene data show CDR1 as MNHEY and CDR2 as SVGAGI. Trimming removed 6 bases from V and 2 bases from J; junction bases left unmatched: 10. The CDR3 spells CASRPQGQGGNQPQHS. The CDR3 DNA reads TGTGCCAGCAGACCACAGGGGCAGGGAGGCAATCAGCCCCAGCATTCT.

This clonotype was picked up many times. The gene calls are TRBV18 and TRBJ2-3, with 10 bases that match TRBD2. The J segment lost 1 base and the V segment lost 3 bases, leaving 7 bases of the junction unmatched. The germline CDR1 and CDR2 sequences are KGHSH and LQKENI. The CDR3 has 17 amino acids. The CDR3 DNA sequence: TGTGCCAGCTCACCTGGACCCGGGACTAGCGGCACAGATACGCAGTATTTT. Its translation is CASSPGPGTSGTDTQYF.

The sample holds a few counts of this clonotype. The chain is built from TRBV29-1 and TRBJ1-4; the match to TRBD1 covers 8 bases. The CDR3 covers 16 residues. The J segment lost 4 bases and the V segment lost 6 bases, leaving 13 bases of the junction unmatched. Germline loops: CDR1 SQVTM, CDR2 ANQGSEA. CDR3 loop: CSVLTGQASINEKLFF. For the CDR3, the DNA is TGCAGCGTACTAACGGGACAGGCGTCGATTAATGAAAAACTGTTTTTT.

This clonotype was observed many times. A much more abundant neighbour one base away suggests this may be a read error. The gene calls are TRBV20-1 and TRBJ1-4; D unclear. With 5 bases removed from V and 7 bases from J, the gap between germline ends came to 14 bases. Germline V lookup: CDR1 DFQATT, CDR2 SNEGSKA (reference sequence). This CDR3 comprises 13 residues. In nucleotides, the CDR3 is TGCAGTGCTCCCCTTAGGGCAAGTGAAAAACTGTTTTTT. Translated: CSAPLRASEKLFF.

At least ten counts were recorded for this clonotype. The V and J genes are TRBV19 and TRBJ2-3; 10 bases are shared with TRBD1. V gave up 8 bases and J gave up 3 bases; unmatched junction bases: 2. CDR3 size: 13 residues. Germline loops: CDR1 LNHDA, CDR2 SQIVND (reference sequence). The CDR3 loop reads CASGGQGTDTQYF. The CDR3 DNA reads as TGTGCCAGTGGGGGACAGGGGACAGATACGCAGTATTTT.

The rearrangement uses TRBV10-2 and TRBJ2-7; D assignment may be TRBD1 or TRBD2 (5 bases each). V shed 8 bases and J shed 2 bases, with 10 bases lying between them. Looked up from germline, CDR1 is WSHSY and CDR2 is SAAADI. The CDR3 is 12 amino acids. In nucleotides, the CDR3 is TGCGCCAGCCGGGACCCAGCCTACGAGCAGTACTTC. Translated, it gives CASRDPAYEQYF.

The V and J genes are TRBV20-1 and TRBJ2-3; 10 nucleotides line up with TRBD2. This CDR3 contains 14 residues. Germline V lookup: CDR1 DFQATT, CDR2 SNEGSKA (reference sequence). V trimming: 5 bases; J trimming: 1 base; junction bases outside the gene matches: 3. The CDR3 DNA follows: TGCAGTGCTGCTGGACTAGCGGGCACAGATACGCAGTATTTT. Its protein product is CSAAGLAGTDTQYF.